This T cell receptor (beta chain) appears in the sequencing data of a study of T cell responses to AZD1222 COVID-19 vaccine. Using immunoSEQ multiplex PCR, the repertoire was profiled, and TCRdb retains in-frame clones only, with some absent. The data contain 100,000 to 150,000 clones, around 87% of them seen just once; the ten biggest clones take up about 10%. Findings and limits, study-wide: Of the AZD1222 recipients, only 5 to 7 were seropositive at baseline.

This CDR3 is built from 18 residues. Germline lookup yields CDR1 MNHNS and CDR2 SASEGT. V gave up 2 bases and J gave up 0 bases, with 17 bases separating them. In the case of this clone: What it binds is not known.

This receptor was identified in an adult in good health. The sample consisted of peripheral blood, taken on day 0 of AZD1222 vaccination. V gene TRBV6-1 combines with J gene TRBJ1-5, with D uncertain. DNA for the CDR3: TGTGCCAGCAGTGAACAAGTCTCGGGGAGGAATAGCAATCAGCCCCAGCATTTT. Translation gives CASSEQVSGRNSNQPQHF.